The 19 T cell receptor beta chains below were found in one sample sequenced in a study of shared clonotypes between healthy human individuals. Only in-frame clones appear in the TCRdb table, and some are missing; sequencing was by immunoSEQ multiplex PCR. The table records 800,000 to 1,200,000 clones, around 78% of them present only once. Sequenced material: memory CD4+ T cells from PBMCs. Subset specified: CD45RA-negative fraction. The origin of the receptors is a man between 18 and 35 years old in good health. Some clones in this sample may be carry-over from other donors' samples.

This clone was detected a few times. The chain uses TRBV6-1 and TRBJ2-2; 12 bases align to TRBD1. The trim removed 4 bases at V and 3 bases at J, leaving 6 bases unmatched. The CDR3 sequence is 17 residues long. The germline CDR1 and CDR2 sequences are MNHNS and SASEGT. CDR3 sequence reads: CASSGDRGQLDTGELFF. The DNA of the CDR3 is TGTGCCAGCAGTGGGGACAGGGGGCAGTTGGACACCGGGGAGCTGTTTTTT.

The V call is TRBV28, the J call TRBJ2-7, with D perhaps matching TRBD2 (5 bases). In germline, CDR1 is MDHEN, CDR2 SYDVKM. Trimming removed 2 bases from V and 0 bases from J, with 14 bases in between. The CDR3 extends over 16 amino acids. The CDR3 nucleotides read TGTGCCAGCAGTTTACTAGCAGGATCGGGCTCCTACGAGCAGTACTTC. Encoded protein: CASSLLAGSGSYEQYF.

As concerns this clone: The sample contains more than one DNA sequence encoding this CDR3. J is TRBJ2-3 and V is TRBV5-1; TRBD2 aligns across 9 bases. The CDR3 covers 14 residues. Trimming removed 3 bases from V and 2 bases from J; junction bases left unmatched: 1. Germline V lookup: CDR1 SGHRS, CDR2 YFSETQ. CDR3 DNA sequence: TGCGCCAGCAGCTCGGGACTAGCCACAGATACGCAGTATTTT. Protein product: CASSSGLATDTQYF.

The chain is built from TRBV11-3 and TRBJ2-6, with D perhaps TRBD1 (5 bases). Germline V gives CDR1 SGHNT, CDR2 YENEEA. The CDR3 consists of 15 residues. Trimming cost V 2 bases and J 3 bases, with 8 bases left between them. Written as DNA, the CDR3 is TGTGCCAGCAGCTTATCAGGGAATGGGGCCAACGTCCTGACTTTC. Translating it yields CASSLSGNGANVLTF.

V and J are TRBV4-1 and TRBJ1-2; possibly TRBD1 for D (5 bases). From germline, CDR1 is MGHRA and CDR2 YSYEKL. The length of the CDR3 is 14 residues. V was trimmed by 1 base and J by 7 bases, leaving 13 bases between them. The CDR3 nucleotides are TGCGCCAGCAGCCAAGTAGCAGGGTTTGTTGGCTACACCTTC. Translation gives CASSQVAGFVGYTF.

This clone showed up many times. J is TRBJ2-1 and V is TRBV28; D possibly corresponds to TRBD2 (6 bases). This CDR3 contains 17 residues. Trimming removed 6 bases from V and 0 bases from J, with 18 bases in between. Germline-derived CDR1 and CDR2 are MDHEN and SYDVKM. In DNA, the CDR3 is TGTGCCAGCAGCGAATTCGGGACTTTGAGCTCCTACAATGAGCAGTTCTTC. It codes for CASSEFGTLSSYNEQFF.

The rearrangement joins TRBV4-3 to TRBJ1-6; tentative D call: TRBD1 (5 bases). CDR1 and CDR2 (germline): LGHNA, YSLEER. The germline V and J ends were trimmed by 0 bases and 8 bases, with 8 bases remaining between them. This CDR3 spans 14 amino acids. The CDR3 nucleotides are TGCGCCAGCAGCCAAGATCGGGGGGATTCACCCCTCCACTTT. It specifies CASSQDRGDSPLHF.

As concerns this clone: Other DNA sequences in the sample encode the same CDR3. The CDR3 nucleotides are TGTGCCAGCAGTGAAGGCGGAGCTAACTATGGCTACACCTTC. Translation gives CASSEGGANYGYTF. The gene calls are TRBV6-1 and TRBJ1-2; D uncertain. V lost 1 base, J lost 0 bases, and 6 bases lay in between. Per the germline V gene, CDR1 is MNHNS and CDR2 is SASEGT. The CDR3 covers 14 residues.

CDR3 residues: CASSSTGNYNEQFF. CDR3 bases: TGTGCCAGCAGCTCCACAGGAAACTACAATGAGCAGTTCTTC. The V gene is TRBV7-2, the J gene TRBJ2-1; perhaps TRBD1 as D (5 bases). The CDR3 loop spans 14 amino acids. Deletions cut 4 bases from V and 3 bases from J, with 10 bases between. CDR1 and CDR2 (germline): SGHTA, FQGNSA.

The genes are TRBV6-5 and TRBJ2-1; 8 bases match TRBD1. This CDR3 has 16 residues. V was clipped by 4 bases and J by 9 bases; unmatched bases: 14. Germline V lookup: CDR1 MNHEY, CDR2 SVGAGI. The CDR3: CASSSYRGKDRSEQFF. CDR3 nucleotide sequence: TGTGCCAGCAGTTCGTACAGGGGGAAGGATCGGAGTGAGCAGTTCTTC.

This clone appeared a few times. V and J are TRBV13 and TRBJ1-2; D ambiguous. This CDR3 contains 12 residues. Deletions cut 5 bases from V and 5 bases from J, with 9 bases between. Germline loops: CDR1 PRHDT, CDR2 FYEKMQ (reference sequence). CDR3 in amino acids: CASSAPGYGYTF. DNA for the CDR3: TGTGCCAGCAGCGCTCCCGGTTATGGCTACACCTTC. Together with reference TRBV13 and TRBJ1-2, the CDR3 gives the full variable domain: AAGVIQSPRHLIKEKRETATLKCYPIPRHDTVYWYQQGPGQDPQFLISFYEKMQSDKGSIPDRFSAQQFSDYHSELNMSSLELGDSALYFCASSAPGYGYTFGSGTRLTVV.

Points on this clone: This CDR3 is also generated by other DNA sequences in the sample. V is TRBV7-2 and J is TRBJ2-2; D is unclear. Between the trimmed V and J ends, which lost 5 bases and 6 bases, there was a span of 7 bases. The CDR3 is made up of 12 amino acids. The germline V gene encodes CDR1 SGHTA and CDR2 FQGNSA. CDR3 protein: CASSLNSGELFF. CDR3 DNA sequence: TGTGCCAGCAGCCTCAATTCCGGGGAGCTGTTTTTT.

Only one count was recorded for this clone. This rearrangement joins TRBV7-9 to TRBJ1-4; possible D gene TRBD1, 5 bases. The V end was cut by 1 base, the J end by 5 bases, with 8 bases between. Germline CDR1 SEHNR, CDR2 FQNEAQ (reference sequence). The CDR3 is 14 residues long. CDR3 DNA: TGTGCCAGCAGCTTAGGGGGCCTAAATGAAAAACTGTTTTTT. Protein: CASSLGGLNEKLFF.

CDR3 in DNA: TGTGCCAGCAGCCCACAGGGAAGGGGGTCAGATACGCAGTATTTT. The encoded protein is CASSPQGRGSDTQYF. This rearrangement joins TRBV9 to TRBJ2-3; a weak D match, TRBD1 (6 bases). The CDR3 spans 15 residues. V lost 4 bases, J lost 4 bases, and 16 bases lay in between. CDR1 and CDR2 (germline): SGDLS, YYNGEE.

Concerning this clone: The same CDR3 also results from other DNA sequences found in this sample. This chain links TRBV7-2 with TRBJ2-7, with 14 bases aligning to TRBD2. Germline CDR1 reads SGHTA; CDR2 reads FQGNSA. J lost 2 bases, V lost 5 bases, and 8 bases had no gene match. The CDR3 totals 17 residues. The CDR3 bases are TGTGCCAGCAGCCTCCAGGGACTAGCGGGAGATCCCTACGAGCAGTACTTC. Translated: CASSLQGLAGDPYEQYF.

Here the CDR3 DNA reads TGCGCCAGCAGCCAGGGGGGTAGCGGGATATATGAGCAGTTCTTC. It encodes CASSQGGSGIYEQFF. The chain is built from TRBV5-1 and TRBJ2-1, with D possibly matching TRBD2 (8 bases). In germline, CDR1 is SGHRS, CDR2 YFSETQ. Trimming took 4 bases from V and 8 from J, leaving 19 bases between them. The CDR3 has 15 amino acids.

The chain joins TRBV5-4 to TRBJ2-2; 9 bases fit TRBD2. Per the germline V gene, CDR1 is SGHNT and CDR2 is YYREEE (reference sequence). The CDR3 spans 15 residues. The V and J ends lost 3 bases and 4 bases, in that order; junction bases with no gene match: 4. As DNA, the CDR3 is TGTGCCAGCAGCTCGACTAGCGGCCCCACCGGGGAGCTGTTTTTT. It yields the protein CASSSTSGPTGELFF.

The rearrangement links TRBV5-1 to TRBJ1-2, with D perhaps TRBD1 (5 bases). V was pared by 4 bases and J by 6 bases, with 22 bases between. The CDR3 is 16 residues long. CDR1 is SGHRS, CDR2 YFSETQ, per germline. The DNA of the CDR3 is TGCGCCAGCAGCCGATCCACGATTGGGGCAGTAGATGGCTACACCTTC. This gives the protein CASSRSTIGAVDGYTF.

The rearrangement links TRBV5-1 to TRBJ2-7; 11 bases agree with TRBD1. This CDR3 is built from 14 residues. V shed 0 bases, J shed 6 bases, and the junction held 2 bases outside the gene matches. Germline loops: CDR1 SGHRS, CDR2 YFSETQ. Written as DNA, the CDR3 is TGCGCCAGCAGCTTGGGGGACAGGGGGGCCGAGCAGTACTTC. Protein sequence: CASSLGDRGAEQYF.